This paragraph reports one T cell receptor beta chain. The sample holds a few counts of this clonotype. Its antigen specificity is not known. No per-base quality is available; no much larger clone lies one base away. This record comes from a study of T-cell reconstitution after alpha-beta-depleted transplantation in children listed by TCRdb under 2016. Turning to the overall study: The study quantitatively tracked T-cell immune reconstitution after TCRalphabeta/CD19-depleted allogeneic hematopoietic cell transplantation in children using TCR repertoire profiling.

Between the V and J ends, shortened by 0 bases and 12 bases respectively, the junction contains 14 bases. The cysteine opens and the phenylalanine closes a CDR3 of 13 amino acids. Only the CDR3 part of the read is kept: 39 bases, read in frame from the first base. CDR1 is given as DFQATT and CDR2 as SNEGSKA, both from the germline V gene (reference sequence). Libraries were constructed by PCR. For sequencing, an Illumina HiSeq 2500 was employed. TCR library preparation used molecular barcoding, with unique molecular identifiers applied to normalize quantification of the TCRbeta repertoire. The public reads were reprocessed in TCRdb via fastp at Q25 and MiXCR, keeping in-frame beta chains. Every entry covers one CDR3 protein and lists the most common genes and DNA from its rows. Present in this sample are about 540,000 distinct CDR3 sequences, around 18% of which were seen just once. The ten largest clones take up 2.5% to 3.5% of the sample.

The rearrangement joined TRBV20-1 to TRBJ1-4; a tentative D match to TRBD1 spans 6 bases. The sequencing here drew on PBMCs from the stem cell graft donor, taken from the stem cell graft. This receptor was taken from a human donor who donated a stem cell graft to a child with acute lymphoblastic leukemia. The CDR3 loop reads CSARESGGAELFF. The DNA sequence is given as TGCAGTGCTAGAGAGAGTGGGGGCGCGGAACTGTTTTTT.